This T cell receptor beta chain was observed in a study of response to subunit inactivated influenza vaccine. Each CDR3 protein gets one entry after TCRdb re-called the RT-PCR reads with MiXCR. The sample has 300,000 to 350,000 distinct CDR3 sequences; around a fifth are singletons. In germline, CDR1 is MDHEN, CDR2 SYDVKM. This CDR3 is 15 amino acids long. V was cut by 0 bases and J by 3 bases, with 11 bases left in between. This clonotype has only one observation. The source material was PBMCs from blood, sampled less than 22 months after vaccination. This chain links TRBV28 with TRBJ2-5; perhaps TRBD2 as D (6 bases). The sequence was obtained from a man aged 45 to 70 who received an inactivated influenza vaccine. CDR3 residues: CASSLWSAGKETQYF. The CDR3, as DNA: TGTGCCAGCAGTTTATGGTCGGCGGGGAAAGAGACCCAGTACTTC.